Described below is a single T cell receptor (beta chain) sequence and its context. Antigen specificity is unknown. Unique molecular identifiers were carried by the TCR beta cDNA libraries. The authors obtained 500,000 or so cDNA molecules from around 0.96 to 9.9 million T cells. TCRdb re-called the PCR reads through MiXCR, storing one row per CDR3 protein. The table lists some 800,000 distinct CDR3 sequences, around 45% of them singletons. V shed 4 bases and J shed 9 bases, with 10 bases lying between them. The CDR3 spans 11 residues. CDR1 SQVTM and CDR2 ANQGSEA come from the germline V gene. The data are from a study of post-analysis software for immune sequencing data. The overall study: Recorded disease courses covered relapsing-remitting, secondary progressive and progressive-relapsing multiple sclerosis. Some patients had no subtype annotation. General study points: The study found TRBV5-6, TRBV5-1 and TRBV20-1 among five TRBV segments more frequent in patients than controls. The normalized Chao1 diversity of multiple sclerosis patients was significantly lower than that of controls.

What was sequenced was blood. The rearrangement joins TRBV29-1 to TRBJ2-1, with no clear D. The sequence came from a girl aged 10 to 17 with multiple sclerosis. The CDR3 DNA reads TGCAGCGTTGTGAGGCCCAGTGAGCAGTTCTTC. It codes for CSVVRPSEQFF.